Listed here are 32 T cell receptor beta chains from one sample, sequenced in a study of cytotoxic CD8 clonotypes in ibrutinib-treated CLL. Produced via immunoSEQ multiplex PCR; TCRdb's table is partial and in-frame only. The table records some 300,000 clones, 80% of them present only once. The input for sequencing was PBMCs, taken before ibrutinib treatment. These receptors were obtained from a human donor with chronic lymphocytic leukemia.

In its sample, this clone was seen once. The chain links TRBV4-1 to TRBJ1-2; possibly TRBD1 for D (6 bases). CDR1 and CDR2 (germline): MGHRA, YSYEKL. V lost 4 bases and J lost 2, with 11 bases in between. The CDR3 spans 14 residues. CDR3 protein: CASSPGDNNYGYTF. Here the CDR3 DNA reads TGCGCCAGCAGCCCGGGGGACAACAACTATGGCTACACCTTC.

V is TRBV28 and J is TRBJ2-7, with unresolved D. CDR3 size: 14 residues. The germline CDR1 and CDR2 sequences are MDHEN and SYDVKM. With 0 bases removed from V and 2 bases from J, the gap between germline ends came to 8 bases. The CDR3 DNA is TGTGCCAGCAGTTTATGGGGATCTCCCTACGAGCAGTACTTC. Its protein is CASSLWGSPYEQYF.

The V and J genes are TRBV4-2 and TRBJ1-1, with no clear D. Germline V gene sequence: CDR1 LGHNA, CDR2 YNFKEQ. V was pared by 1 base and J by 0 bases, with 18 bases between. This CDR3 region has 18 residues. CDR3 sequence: CASSQGKNLIFMNTEAFF. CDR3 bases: TGTGCCAGCAGCCAAGGTAAAAACCTGATATTCATGAACACTGAAGCTTTCTTT.

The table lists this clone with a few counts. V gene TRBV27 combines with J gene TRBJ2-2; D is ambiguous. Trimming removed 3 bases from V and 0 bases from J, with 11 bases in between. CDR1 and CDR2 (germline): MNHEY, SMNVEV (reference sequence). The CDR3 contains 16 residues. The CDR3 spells CASSFSWTANTGELFF. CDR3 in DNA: TGTGCCAGCAGTTTCAGTTGGACCGCGAACACCGGGGAGCTGTTTTTT.

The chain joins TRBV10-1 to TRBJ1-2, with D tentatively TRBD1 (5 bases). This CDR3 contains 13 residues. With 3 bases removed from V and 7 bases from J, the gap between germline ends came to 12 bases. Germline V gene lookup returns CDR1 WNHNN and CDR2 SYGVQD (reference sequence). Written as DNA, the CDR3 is TGCGCCAGCAGTGATTGGGGGGTGGGTGGCTACACCTTC. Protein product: CASSDWGVGGYTF.

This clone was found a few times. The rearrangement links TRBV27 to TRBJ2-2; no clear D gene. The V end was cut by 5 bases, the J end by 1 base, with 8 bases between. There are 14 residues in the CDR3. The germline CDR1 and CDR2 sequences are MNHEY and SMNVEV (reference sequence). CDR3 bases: TGTGCCAGCAGTCGATTCGAGAACACCGGGGAGCTGTTTTTT. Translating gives CASSRFENTGELFF.

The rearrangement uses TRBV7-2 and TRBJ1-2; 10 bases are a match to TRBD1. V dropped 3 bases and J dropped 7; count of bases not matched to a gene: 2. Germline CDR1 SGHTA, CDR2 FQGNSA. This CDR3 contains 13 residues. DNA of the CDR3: TGTGCCAGCAGCTTTGGGACAGGGGCTGGCTACACCTTC. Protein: CASSFGTGAGYTF.

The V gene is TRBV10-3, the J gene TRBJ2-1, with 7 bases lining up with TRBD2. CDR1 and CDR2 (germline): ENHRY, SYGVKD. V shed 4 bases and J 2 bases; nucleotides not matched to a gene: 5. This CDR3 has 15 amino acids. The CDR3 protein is CAISVGGSTYNEQFF. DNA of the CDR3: TGTGCCATCAGTGTTGGCGGGAGTACCTACAATGAGCAGTTCTTC.

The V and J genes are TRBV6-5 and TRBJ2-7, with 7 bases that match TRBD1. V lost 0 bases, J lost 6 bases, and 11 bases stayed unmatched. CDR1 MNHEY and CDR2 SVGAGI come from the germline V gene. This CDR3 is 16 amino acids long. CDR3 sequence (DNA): TGTGCCAGCAGTTACTCCATCACCGGACAGGCGATCGAGCAGTACTTC. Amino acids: CASSYSITGQAIEQYF.

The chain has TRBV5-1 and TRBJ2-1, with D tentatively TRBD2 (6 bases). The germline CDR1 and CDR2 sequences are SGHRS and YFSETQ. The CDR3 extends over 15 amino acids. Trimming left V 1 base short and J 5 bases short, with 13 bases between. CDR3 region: CASSLFPAGNNEQFF. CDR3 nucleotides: TGCGCCAGCAGCTTGTTTCCTGCGGGAAACAATGAGCAGTTCTTC.

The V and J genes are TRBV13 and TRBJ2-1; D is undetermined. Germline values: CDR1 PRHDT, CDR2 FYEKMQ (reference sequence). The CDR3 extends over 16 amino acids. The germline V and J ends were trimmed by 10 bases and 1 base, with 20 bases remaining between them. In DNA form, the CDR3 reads TGTGCCACCACCCAAGGTGGGGTAAGATCCTACAATGAGCAGTTCTTC. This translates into CATTQGGVRSYNEQFF.

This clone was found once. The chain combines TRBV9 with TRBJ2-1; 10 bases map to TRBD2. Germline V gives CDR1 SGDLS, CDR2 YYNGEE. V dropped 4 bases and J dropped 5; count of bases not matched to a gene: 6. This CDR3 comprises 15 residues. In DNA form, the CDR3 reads TGTGCCAGCAGCTCCGGACTAGCGGAGAACAATGAGCAGTTCTTC. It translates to CASSSGLAENNEQFF.

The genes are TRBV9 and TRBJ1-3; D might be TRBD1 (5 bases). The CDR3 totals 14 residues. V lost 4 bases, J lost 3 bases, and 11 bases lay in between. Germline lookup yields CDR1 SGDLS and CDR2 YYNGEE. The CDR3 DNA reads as TGTGCCAGCAGCCCCCGGGACCGTGGAAACACCATATATTTT. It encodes CASSPRDRGNTIYF. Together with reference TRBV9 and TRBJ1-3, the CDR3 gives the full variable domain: DSGVTQTPKHLITATGQRVTLRCSPRSGDLSVYWYQQSLDQGLQFLIQYYNGEERAKGNILERFSAQQFPDLHSELNLSSLELGDSALYFCASSPRDRGNTIYFGEGSWLTVV.

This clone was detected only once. Here the CDR3 reads CASMLLASTDTQYF. Here the CDR3 DNA reads TGTGCCAGCATGCTACTAGCCTCGACAGATACGCAGTATTTT. The chain carries TRBV2 and TRBJ2-3, with a possible D match to TRBD2 (6 bases). The CDR3 sequence is 14 residues long. V was clipped by 7 bases and J by 3 bases, with 14 bases between them. Germline-derived CDR1 and CDR2 are SNHLY and FYNNEI.

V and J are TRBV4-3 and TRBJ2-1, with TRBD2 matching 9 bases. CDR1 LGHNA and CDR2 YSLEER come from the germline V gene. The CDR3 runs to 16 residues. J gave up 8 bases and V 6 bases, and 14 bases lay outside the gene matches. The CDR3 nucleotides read TGCGCCAGCAGTCGCGTGAGGCTAGCGGGATTTCATGAGCAGTTCTTC. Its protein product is CASSRVRLAGFHEQFF.

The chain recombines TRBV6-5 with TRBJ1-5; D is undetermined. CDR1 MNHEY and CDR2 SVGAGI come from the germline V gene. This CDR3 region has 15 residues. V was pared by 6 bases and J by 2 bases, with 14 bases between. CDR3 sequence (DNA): TGTGCCAGCAGCCCGCACGCGGGCGGCAATCAGCCCCAGCATTTT. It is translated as CASSPHAGGNQPQHF.

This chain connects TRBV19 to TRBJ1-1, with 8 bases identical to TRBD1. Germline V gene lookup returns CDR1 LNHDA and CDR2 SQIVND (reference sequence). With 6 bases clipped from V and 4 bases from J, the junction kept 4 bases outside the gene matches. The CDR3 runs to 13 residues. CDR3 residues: CASRPTGGTEAFF. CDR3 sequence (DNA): TGTGCCAGTAGACCTACAGGGGGCACTGAAGCTTTCTTT.

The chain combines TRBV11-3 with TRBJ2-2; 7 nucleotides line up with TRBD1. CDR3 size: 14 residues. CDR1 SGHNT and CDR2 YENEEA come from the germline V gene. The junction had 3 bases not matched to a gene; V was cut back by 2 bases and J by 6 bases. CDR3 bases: TGTGCCAGCAGCTTAAGGACAGGCTCCGGGGAGCTGTTTTTT. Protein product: CASSLRTGSGELFF.

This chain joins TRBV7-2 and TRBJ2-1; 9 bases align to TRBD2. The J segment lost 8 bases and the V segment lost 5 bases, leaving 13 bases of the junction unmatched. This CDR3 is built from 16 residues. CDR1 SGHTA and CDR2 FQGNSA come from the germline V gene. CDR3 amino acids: CASSEYRGTSIDEQFF. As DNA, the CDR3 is TGTGCCAGCAGCGAATACCGAGGGACTAGCATCGATGAGCAGTTCTTC.

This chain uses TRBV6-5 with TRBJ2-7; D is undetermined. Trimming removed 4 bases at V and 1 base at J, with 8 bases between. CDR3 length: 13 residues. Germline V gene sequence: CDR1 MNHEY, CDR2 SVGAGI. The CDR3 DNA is TGTGCCAGCAGTTCCCAACTGTCCTACGAGCAGTACTTC. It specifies CASSSQLSYEQYF.

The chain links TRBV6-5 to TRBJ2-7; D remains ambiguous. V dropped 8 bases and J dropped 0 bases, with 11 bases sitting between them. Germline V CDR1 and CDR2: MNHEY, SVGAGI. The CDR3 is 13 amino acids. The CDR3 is CASRPGGSYEQYF. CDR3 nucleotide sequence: TGTGCCAGCCGCCCGGGCGGCTCCTACGAGCAGTACTTC.

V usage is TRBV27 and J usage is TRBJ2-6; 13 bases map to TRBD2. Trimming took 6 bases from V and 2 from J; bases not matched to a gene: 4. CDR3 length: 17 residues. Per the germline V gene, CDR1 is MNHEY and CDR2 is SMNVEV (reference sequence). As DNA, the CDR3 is TGTGCCAGCAGCGGGACTAGCGGGACTACTGGGGCCAACGTCCTGACTTTC. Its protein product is CASSGTSGTTGANVLTF.

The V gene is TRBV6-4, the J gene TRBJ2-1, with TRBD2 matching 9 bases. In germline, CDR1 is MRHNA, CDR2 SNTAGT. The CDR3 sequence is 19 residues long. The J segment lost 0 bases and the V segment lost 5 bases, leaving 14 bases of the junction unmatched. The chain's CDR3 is CASSSRGSTSGSSYNEQFF. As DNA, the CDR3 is TGTGCCAGCAGTTCACGGGGGTCGACTAGCGGAAGCTCCTACAATGAGCAGTTCTTC.

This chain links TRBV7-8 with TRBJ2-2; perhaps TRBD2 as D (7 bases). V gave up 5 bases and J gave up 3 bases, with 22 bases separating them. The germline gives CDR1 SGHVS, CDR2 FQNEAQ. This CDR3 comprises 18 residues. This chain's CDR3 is CASSPAWGAGVDTGELFF. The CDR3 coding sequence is TGTGCCAGCAGCCCAGCCTGGGGGGCGGGAGTTGACACCGGGGAGCTGTTTTTT.

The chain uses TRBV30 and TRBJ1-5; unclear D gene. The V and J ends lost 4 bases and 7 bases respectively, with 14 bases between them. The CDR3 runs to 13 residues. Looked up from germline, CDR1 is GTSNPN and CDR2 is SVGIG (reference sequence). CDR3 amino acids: CAWKGQQGQPQHF. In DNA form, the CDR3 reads TGTGCCTGGAAAGGGCAGCAAGGGCAGCCCCAGCATTTT.

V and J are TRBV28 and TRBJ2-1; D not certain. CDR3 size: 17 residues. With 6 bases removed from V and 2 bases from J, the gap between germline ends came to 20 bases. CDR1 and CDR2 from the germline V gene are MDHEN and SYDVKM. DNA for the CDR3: TGTGCCAGCAGCCCACCCCCTATGTCTAGAGCCTACAATGAGCAGTTCTTC. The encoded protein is CASSPPPMSRAYNEQFF.

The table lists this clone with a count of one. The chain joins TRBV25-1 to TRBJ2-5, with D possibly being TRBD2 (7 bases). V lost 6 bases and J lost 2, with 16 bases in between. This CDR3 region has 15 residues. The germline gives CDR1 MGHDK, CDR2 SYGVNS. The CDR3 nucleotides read TGTGCCAGCAGCTACCGGGGGGCTTCACAAGAGACCCAGTACTTC. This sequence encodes CASSYRGASQETQYF. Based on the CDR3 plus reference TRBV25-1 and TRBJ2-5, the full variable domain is EADIYQTPRYLVIGTGKKITLECSQTMGHDKMYWYQQDPGMELHLIHYSYGVNSTEKGDLSSESTVSRIRTEHFPLTLESARPSHTSQYLCASSYRGASQETQYFGPGTRLLVL.

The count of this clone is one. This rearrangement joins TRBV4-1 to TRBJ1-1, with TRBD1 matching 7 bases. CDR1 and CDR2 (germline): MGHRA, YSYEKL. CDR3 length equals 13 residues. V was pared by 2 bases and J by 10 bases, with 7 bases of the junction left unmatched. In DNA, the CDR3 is TGCGCCAGCAGCCAAACACAGGGGAGGCCAGCTTTCTTT. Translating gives CASSQTQGRPAFF.

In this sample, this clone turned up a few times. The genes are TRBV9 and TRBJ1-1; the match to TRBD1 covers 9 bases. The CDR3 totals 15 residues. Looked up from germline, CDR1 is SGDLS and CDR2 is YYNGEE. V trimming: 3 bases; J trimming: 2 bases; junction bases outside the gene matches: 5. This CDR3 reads CASSGTGGLNTEAFF. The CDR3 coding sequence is TGTGCCAGCAGCGGAACAGGGGGCCTAAACACTGAAGCTTTCTTT.

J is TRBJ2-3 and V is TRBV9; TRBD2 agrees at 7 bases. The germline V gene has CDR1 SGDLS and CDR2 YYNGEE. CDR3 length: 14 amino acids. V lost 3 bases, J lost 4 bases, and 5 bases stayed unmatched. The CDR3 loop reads CASSAQLAADTQYF. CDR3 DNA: TGTGCCAGCAGCGCGCAGCTAGCGGCAGATACGCAGTATTTT.

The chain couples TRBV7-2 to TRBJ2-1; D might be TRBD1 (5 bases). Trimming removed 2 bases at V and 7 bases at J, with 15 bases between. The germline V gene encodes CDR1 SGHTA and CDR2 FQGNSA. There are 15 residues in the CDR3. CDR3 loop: CASSLMGSGANEQFF. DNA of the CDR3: TGTGCCAGCAGCTTAATGGGTAGTGGGGCGAATGAGCAGTTCTTC. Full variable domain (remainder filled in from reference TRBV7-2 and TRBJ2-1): GAGVSQSPSNKVTEKGKDVELRCDPISGHTALYWYRQSLGQGLEFLIYFQGNSAPDKSGLPSDRFSAERTGGSVSTLTIQRTQQEDSAVYLCASSLMGSGANEQFFGPGTRLTVL.

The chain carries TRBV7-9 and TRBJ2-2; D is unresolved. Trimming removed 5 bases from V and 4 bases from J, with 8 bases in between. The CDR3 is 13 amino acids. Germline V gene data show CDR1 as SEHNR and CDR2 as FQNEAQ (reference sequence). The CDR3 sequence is CASSSSLTGELFF. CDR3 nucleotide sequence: TGTGCCAGCAGCAGCAGTCTCACCGGGGAGCTGTTTTTT.